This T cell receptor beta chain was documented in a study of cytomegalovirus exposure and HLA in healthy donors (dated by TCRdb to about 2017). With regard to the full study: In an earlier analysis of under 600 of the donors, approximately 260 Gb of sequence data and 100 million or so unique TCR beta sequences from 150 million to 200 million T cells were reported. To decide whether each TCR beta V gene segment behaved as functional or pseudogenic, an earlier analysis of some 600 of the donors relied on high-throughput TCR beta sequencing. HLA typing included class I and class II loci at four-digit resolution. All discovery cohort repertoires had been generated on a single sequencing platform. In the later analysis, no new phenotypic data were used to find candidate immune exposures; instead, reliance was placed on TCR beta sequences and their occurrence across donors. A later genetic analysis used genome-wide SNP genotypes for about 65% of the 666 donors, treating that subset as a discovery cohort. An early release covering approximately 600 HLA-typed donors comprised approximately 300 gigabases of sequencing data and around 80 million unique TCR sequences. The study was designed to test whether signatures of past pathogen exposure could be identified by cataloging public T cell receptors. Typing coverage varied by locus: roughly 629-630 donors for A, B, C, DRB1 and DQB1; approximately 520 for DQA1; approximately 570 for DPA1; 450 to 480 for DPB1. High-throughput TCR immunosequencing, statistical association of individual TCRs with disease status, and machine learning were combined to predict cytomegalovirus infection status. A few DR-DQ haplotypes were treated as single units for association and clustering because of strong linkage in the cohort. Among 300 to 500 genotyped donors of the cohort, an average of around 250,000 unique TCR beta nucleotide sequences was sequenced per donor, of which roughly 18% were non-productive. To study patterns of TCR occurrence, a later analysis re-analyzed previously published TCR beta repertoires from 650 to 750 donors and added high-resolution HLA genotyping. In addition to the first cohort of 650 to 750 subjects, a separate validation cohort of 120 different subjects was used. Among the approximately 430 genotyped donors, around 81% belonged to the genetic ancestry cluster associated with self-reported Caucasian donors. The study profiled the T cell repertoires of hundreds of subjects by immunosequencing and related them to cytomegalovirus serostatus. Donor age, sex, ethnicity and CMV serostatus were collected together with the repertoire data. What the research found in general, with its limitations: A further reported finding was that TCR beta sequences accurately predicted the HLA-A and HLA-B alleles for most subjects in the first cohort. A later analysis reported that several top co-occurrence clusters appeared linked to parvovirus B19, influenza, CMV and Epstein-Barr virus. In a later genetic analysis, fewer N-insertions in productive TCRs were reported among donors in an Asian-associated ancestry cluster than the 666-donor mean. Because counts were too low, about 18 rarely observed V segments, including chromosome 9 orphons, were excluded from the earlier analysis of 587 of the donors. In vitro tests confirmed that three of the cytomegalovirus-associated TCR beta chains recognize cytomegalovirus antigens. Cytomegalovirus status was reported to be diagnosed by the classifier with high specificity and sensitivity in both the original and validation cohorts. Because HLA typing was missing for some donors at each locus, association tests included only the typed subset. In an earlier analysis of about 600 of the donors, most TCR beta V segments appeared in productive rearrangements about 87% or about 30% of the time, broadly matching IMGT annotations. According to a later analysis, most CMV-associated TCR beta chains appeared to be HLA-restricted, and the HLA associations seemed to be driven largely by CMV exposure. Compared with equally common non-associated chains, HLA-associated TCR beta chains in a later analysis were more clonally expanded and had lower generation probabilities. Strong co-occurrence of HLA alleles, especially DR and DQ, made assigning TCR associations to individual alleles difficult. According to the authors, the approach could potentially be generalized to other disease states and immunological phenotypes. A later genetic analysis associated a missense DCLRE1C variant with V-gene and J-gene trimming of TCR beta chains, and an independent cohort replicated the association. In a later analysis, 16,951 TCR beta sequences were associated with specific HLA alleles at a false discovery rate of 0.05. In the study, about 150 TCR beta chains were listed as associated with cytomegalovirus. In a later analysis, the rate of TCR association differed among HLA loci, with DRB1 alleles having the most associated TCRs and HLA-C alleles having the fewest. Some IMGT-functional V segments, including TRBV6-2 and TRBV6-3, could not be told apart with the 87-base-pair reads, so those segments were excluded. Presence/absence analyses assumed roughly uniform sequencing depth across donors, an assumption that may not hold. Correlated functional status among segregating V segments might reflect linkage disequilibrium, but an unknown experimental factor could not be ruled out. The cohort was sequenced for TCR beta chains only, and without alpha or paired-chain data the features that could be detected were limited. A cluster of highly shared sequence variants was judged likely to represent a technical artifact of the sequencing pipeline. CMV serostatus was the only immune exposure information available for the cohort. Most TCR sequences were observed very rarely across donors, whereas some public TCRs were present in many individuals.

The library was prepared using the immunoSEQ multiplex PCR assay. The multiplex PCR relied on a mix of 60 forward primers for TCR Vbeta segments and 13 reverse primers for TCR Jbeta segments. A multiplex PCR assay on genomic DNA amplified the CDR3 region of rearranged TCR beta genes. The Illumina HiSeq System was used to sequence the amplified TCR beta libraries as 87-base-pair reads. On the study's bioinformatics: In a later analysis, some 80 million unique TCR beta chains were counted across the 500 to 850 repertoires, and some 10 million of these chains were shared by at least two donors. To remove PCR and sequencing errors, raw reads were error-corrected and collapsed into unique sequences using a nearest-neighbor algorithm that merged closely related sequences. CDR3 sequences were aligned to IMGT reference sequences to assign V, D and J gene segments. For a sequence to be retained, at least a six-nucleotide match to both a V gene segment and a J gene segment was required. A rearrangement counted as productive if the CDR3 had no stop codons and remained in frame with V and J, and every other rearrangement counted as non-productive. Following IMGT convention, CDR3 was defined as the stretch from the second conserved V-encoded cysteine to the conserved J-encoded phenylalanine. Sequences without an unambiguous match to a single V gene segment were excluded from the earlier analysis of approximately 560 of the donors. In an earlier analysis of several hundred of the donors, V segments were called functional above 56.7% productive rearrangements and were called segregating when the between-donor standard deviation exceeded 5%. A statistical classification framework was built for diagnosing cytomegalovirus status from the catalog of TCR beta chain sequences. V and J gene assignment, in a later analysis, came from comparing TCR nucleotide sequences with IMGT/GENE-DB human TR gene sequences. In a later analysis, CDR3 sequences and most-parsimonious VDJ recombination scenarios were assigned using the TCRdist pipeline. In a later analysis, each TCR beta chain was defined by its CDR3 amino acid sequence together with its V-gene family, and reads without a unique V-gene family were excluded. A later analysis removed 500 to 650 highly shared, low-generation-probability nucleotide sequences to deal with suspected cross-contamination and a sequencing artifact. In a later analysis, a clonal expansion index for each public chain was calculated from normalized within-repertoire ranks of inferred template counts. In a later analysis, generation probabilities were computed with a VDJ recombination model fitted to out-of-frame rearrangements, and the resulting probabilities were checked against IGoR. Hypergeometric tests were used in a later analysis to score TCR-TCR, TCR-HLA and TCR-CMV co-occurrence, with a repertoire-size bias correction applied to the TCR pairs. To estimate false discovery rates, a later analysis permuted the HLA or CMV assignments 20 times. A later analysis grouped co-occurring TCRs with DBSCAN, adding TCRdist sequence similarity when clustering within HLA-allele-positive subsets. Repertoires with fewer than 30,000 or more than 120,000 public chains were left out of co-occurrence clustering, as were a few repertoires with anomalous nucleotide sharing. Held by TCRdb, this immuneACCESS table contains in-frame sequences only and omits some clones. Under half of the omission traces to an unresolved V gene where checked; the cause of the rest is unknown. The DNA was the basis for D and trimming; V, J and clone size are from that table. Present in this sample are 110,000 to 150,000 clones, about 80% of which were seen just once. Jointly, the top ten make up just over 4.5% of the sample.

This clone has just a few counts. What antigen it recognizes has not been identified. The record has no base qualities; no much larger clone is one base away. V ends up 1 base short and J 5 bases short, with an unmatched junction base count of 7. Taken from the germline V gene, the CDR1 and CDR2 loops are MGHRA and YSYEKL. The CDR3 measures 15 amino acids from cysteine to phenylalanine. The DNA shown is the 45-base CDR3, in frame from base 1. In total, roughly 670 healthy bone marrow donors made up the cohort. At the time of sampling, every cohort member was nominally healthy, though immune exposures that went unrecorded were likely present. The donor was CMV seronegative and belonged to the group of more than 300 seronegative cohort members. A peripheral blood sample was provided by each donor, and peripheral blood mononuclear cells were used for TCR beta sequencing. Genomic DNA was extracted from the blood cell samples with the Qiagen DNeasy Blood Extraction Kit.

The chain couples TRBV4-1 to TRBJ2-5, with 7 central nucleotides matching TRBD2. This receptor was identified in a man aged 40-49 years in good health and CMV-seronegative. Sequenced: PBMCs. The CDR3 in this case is CASSQGGGSSETQYF. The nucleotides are TGCGCCAGCAGCCAAGGGGGGGGGAGCTCTGAGACCCAGTACTTC.